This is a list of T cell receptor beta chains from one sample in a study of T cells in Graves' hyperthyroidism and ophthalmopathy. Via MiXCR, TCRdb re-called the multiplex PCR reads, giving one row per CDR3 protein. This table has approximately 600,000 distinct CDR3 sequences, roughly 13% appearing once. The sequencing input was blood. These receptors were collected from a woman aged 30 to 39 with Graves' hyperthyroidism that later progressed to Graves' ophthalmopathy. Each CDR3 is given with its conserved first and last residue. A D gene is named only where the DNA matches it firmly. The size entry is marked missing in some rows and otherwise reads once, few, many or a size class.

cdr3_aa: CASSSGPGGEKLFF; cdr3_nt: TGTGCCAGCAGCTCCGGGCCCGGGGGTGAAAAACTGTTTTTT; j_call: TRBJ1-4; d_call: NA; clone_size: many; v_call: TRBV7-6
cdr3_aa: CASSQAVAGGKQPQHF; cdr3_nt: TGTGCCAGCAGCCAAGCGGTGGCAGGGGGAAAACAGCCCCAGCATTTT; j_call: TRBJ1-5; d_call: TRBD1; clone_size: many; v_call: TRBV2
cdr3_aa: CASRVTGPTDTQYF; cdr3_nt: TGTGCCAGCAGAGTTACAGGTCCCACAGATACGCAGTATTTT; j_call: TRBJ2-3; d_call: NA; clone_size: many; v_call: TRBV12-3/TRBV12-4
cdr3_aa: CASSLSRDRVGYEQYF; cdr3_nt: TGTGCCAGCAGTTTGTCCCGGGACAGGGTCGGCTACGAGCAGTACTTC; j_call: TRBJ2-7; d_call: TRBD1; clone_size: many; v_call: TRBV12-3/TRBV12-4
cdr3_aa: CASSVSAGQTYNEQFF; cdr3_nt: TGTGCCAGCAGCGTATCGGCAGGACAGACCTACAATGAGCAGTTCTTC; j_call: TRBJ2-1; d_call: NA; clone_size: few; v_call: TRBV9
cdr3_aa: CASSLVRRDEQYF; cdr3_nt: TGTGCCAGCAGCTTAGTGAGGCGGGATGAGCAGTACTTC; j_call: TRBJ2-7; d_call: NA; clone_size: many; v_call: TRBV7-2
cdr3_aa: CASSSATEANYGYTF; cdr3_nt: TGTGCCAGCAGTTCCGCGACAGAAGCTAACTATGGCTACACCTTC; j_call: TRBJ1-2; d_call: NA; clone_size: many; v_call: TRBV27
cdr3_aa: CASSRDLSGANVLTF; cdr3_nt: TGTGCCAGCAGCCGGGACCTTTCTGGGGCCAACGTCCTGACTTTC; j_call: TRBJ2-6; d_call: NA; clone_size: many; v_call: TRBV6-1
cdr3_aa: CASSRGWNQPQHF; cdr3_nt: TGTGCCAGCAGCCGGGGTTGGAATCAGCCCCAGCATTTT; j_call: TRBJ1-5; d_call: NA; clone_size: many; v_call: TRBV14
cdr3_aa: CASSQAGQYYGYTF; cdr3_nt: TGTGCCAGCAGCCAAGCGGGACAGTACTATGGCTACACCTTC; j_call: TRBJ1-2; d_call: TRBD1; clone_size: many; v_call: TRBV3-1
cdr3_aa: CSAPAGTGGKSYEQYF; cdr3_nt: TGCAGTGCTCCAGCCGGGACAGGGGGAAAGTCCTACGAGCAGTACTTC; j_call: TRBJ2-7; d_call: TRBD1; clone_size: many; v_call: TRBV20-1
cdr3_aa: CASSFYICSAEDRGDPYEQYF; cdr3_nt: NA; j_call: TRBJ2-7; d_call: NA; clone_size: NA; v_call: TRBV7-9
cdr3_aa: CSVEGDGFQETQYF; cdr3_nt: TGCAGCGTTGAGGGGGACGGATTCCAAGAGACCCAGTACTTC; j_call: TRBJ2-5; d_call: NA; clone_size: many; v_call: TRBV29-1
cdr3_aa: CASREGTGNTIYF; cdr3_nt: TGCGCCAGCAGGGAAGGGACTGGAAACACCATATATTTT; j_call: TRBJ1-3; d_call: NA; clone_size: many; v_call: TRBV5-1
cdr3_aa: CASSAGGSDTQYF; cdr3_nt: TGTGCCAGCTCAGCGGGAGGGTCAGATACGCAGTATTTT; j_call: TRBJ2-3; d_call: TRBD2; clone_size: few; v_call: TRBV9
cdr3_aa: CASTRDPAREQFF; cdr3_nt: TGTGCCAGCACCCGGGACCCGGCAAGAGAGCAGTTCTTC; j_call: TRBJ2-1; d_call: NA; clone_size: many; v_call: TRBV6-1
cdr3_aa: CASSSGGLENTGELFF; cdr3_nt: TGTGCCAGCAGCTCGGGGGGACTAGAGAACACCGGGGAGCTGTTTTTT; j_call: TRBJ2-2; d_call: TRBD2; clone_size: many; v_call: TRBV7-3
cdr3_aa: CASSIFPEEKLFF; cdr3_nt: TGTGCCAGCAGTATATTCCCTGAGGAAAAACTGTTTTTT; j_call: TRBJ1-4; d_call: NA; clone_size: NA; v_call: TRBV9
cdr3_aa: CASSQVFGTGELFF; cdr3_nt: TGTGCCAGCAGCCAAGTATTTGGCACCGGGGAGCTGTTTTTT; j_call: TRBJ2-2; d_call: NA; clone_size: NA; v_call: TRBV14
cdr3_aa: CSAPRTAENEQFF; cdr3_nt: TGCAGTGCCCCCCGGACTGCTGAAAATGAGCAGTTCTTC; j_call: TRBJ2-1; d_call: NA; clone_size: many; v_call: TRBV20-1
cdr3_aa: CASSSRMGINYGYTF; cdr3_nt: TGTGCCAGCAGCTCCCGAATGGGGATTAACTATGGCTACACCTTC; j_call: TRBJ1-2; d_call: NA; clone_size: many; v_call: TRBV5-6
cdr3_aa: CASSPLDSYYNEQFF; cdr3_nt: TGTGCCAGCAGTCCCCTCGATAGTTACTACAATGAGCAGTTCTTC; j_call: TRBJ2-1; d_call: NA; clone_size: many; v_call: TRBV28
cdr3_aa: CAAKVGNTIYF; cdr3_nt: TGTGCCGCCAAGGTGGGAAACACCATATATTTT; j_call: TRBJ1-3; d_call: NA; clone_size: many; v_call: TRBV12-3/TRBV12-4
cdr3_aa: CASSQVSQDYGYTF; cdr3_nt: TGTGCCAGCAGCCAAGTAAGCCAGGACTATGGCTACACCTTC; j_call: TRBJ1-2; d_call: NA; clone_size: many; v_call: TRBV4-2
cdr3_aa: CASSQGHRTSTKNIQYF; cdr3_nt: TGTGCCAGCAGCCAAGGACACCGCACCTCCACCAAAAACATTCAGTACTTC; j_call: TRBJ2-4; d_call: NA; clone_size: NA; v_call: TRBV14
cdr3_aa: CASRVPQPPDTQYF; cdr3_nt: TGCGCCAGCAGGGTACCTCAGCCCCCAGATACGCAGTATTTT; j_call: TRBJ2-3; d_call: NA; clone_size: many; v_call: TRBV5-1
cdr3_aa: CASSESRTGTNNSPLHF; cdr3_nt: TGTGCCAGCAGTGAAAGTAGGACGGGGACAAACAATTCACCCCTCCACTTT; j_call: TRBJ1-6; d_call: NA; clone_size: many; v_call: TRBV25-1
cdr3_aa: CASSPTTGREKLFF; cdr3_nt: TGTGCCAGCAGTCCGACTACCGGACGGGAAAAACTGTTTTTT; j_call: TRBJ1-4; d_call: NA; clone_size: many; v_call: TRBV2
cdr3_aa: CSVITGAYNEQFF; cdr3_nt: TGCAGCGTGATAACAGGGGCATACAATGAGCAGTTCTTC; j_call: TRBJ2-1; d_call: TRBD1; clone_size: NA; v_call: TRBV29-1
cdr3_aa: CASSIRLAGEVGEQYF; cdr3_nt: TGTGCCAGTAGTATCCGACTAGCGGGAGAGGTCGGGGAGCAGTACTTC; j_call: TRBJ2-7; d_call: TRBD2; clone_size: few; v_call: TRBV11-2
cdr3_aa: CSARDGTSGRAWGNEQYF; cdr3_nt: TGCAGTGCTAGAGATGGGACTAGCGGGAGGGCCTGGGGGAACGAGCAGTACTTC; j_call: TRBJ2-7; d_call: TRBD2; clone_size: many; v_call: TRBV20-1
cdr3_aa: CASSPQARASLNNYGYTF; cdr3_nt: TGTGCCAGCTCACCACAGGCCAGGGCTTCTCTTAATAACTATGGCTACACCTTC; j_call: TRBJ1-2; d_call: NA; clone_size: NA; v_call: TRBV6-2/TRBV6-3
cdr3_aa: CASSFYGTPNDYNEQFF; cdr3_nt: TGTGCCAGCAGCTTCTACGGGACGCCGAACGACTACAATGAGCAGTTCTTC; j_call: TRBJ2-1; d_call: NA; clone_size: NA; v_call: TRBV9
cdr3_aa: CSAGRGGLGNEQFF; cdr3_nt: TGCAGTGCAGGGAGAGGGGGACTAGGCAATGAGCAGTTCTTC; j_call: TRBJ2-1; d_call: TRBD2; clone_size: NA; v_call: TRBV20-1
cdr3_aa: CASRTDGNTEAFF; cdr3_nt: TGTGCCAGCAGGACCGACGGGAACACTGAAGCTTTCTTT; j_call: TRBJ1-1; d_call: NA; clone_size: many; v_call: TRBV6-1
cdr3_aa: CATSRDRPPQSIGQYF; cdr3_nt: TGTGCCACCAGCAGAGATCGGCCCCCCCAGAGCATCGGGCAGTATTTT; j_call: TRBJ2-3; d_call: NA; clone_size: once; v_call: TRBV15
cdr3_aa: CSAISGSRPEQFF; cdr3_nt: TGCAGTGCCATCTCCGGGTCCCGCCCCGAGCAGTTCTTC; j_call: TRBJ2-1; d_call: NA; clone_size: once; v_call: TRBV20-1
cdr3_aa: CASSLTGTTDTQYF; cdr3_nt: TGTGCCAGCAGCTTAACCGGGACCACAGATACGCAGTATTTT; j_call: TRBJ2-3; d_call: NA; clone_size: few; v_call: TRBV7-3
cdr3_aa: CASTSGRTYNEQFF; cdr3_nt: TGTGCCAGCACCAGCGGGAGGACTTACAATGAGCAGTTCTTC; j_call: TRBJ2-1; d_call: TRBD2; clone_size: many; v_call: TRBV28
cdr3_aa: CASSPESGWAPGNTIYF; cdr3_nt: TGTGCCAGCAGCCCGGAAAGCGGATGGGCCCCCGGAAACACCATATATTTT; j_call: TRBJ1-3; d_call: NA; clone_size: many; v_call: TRBV9
cdr3_aa: CSAIFGTGGYEQYF; cdr3_nt: TGCAGTGCTATTTTCGGGACAGGGGGCTACGAGCAGTACTTC; j_call: TRBJ2-7; d_call: TRBD1; clone_size: many; v_call: TRBV20-1
cdr3_aa: CSVEYKGGGGTEALF; cdr3_nt: TGCAGCGTTGAATATAAAGGGGGCGGAGGCACTGAAGCTCTCTTT; j_call: TRBJ1-1; d_call: TRBD1; clone_size: NA; v_call: TRBV29-1
cdr3_aa: CATGQAAGFTEAFF; cdr3_nt: TGTGCCACCGGACAGGCGGCCGGGTTCACTGAAGCTTTCTTT; j_call: TRBJ1-1; d_call: TRBD1; clone_size: many; v_call: TRBV27
cdr3_aa: CASSIGSGLNTEAFF; cdr3_nt: TGTGCCAGTAGTATAGGCTCGGGACTGAACACTGAAGCTTTCTTT; j_call: TRBJ1-1; d_call: NA; clone_size: many; v_call: TRBV19
cdr3_aa: CASSTIAGGYEQYF; cdr3_nt: TGTGCCAGCAGCACCATAGCGGGAGGCTACGAGCAGTACTTC; j_call: TRBJ2-7; d_call: TRBD2; clone_size: many; v_call: TRBV3-1
cdr3_aa: CASSQMPADTQYF; cdr3_nt: TGTGCCAGCAGCCAGATGCCAGCAGATACGCAGTATTTT; j_call: TRBJ2-3; d_call: NA; clone_size: many; v_call: TRBV3-1
cdr3_aa: CASSPWGPALADTQYF; cdr3_nt: TGTGCCAGCAGCCCCTGGGGGCCGGCGCTCGCAGATACGCAGTATTTT; j_call: TRBJ2-3; d_call: NA; clone_size: NA; v_call: TRBV6-1